This entry lists 16 T cell receptor beta chains sequenced from one sample in a study of blood T cells in healthy people across ages. PCR was performed a second time for about 6 to 12 cycles using a sample-barcoded 5' primer and a J-beta primer mix. MiXCR, applied by TCRdb to the 5' RACE reads, yields one record per CDR3 protein. The data hold about 1.1 million distinct CDR3 sequences, with 35% to 40% observed a single time. Sequencing was carried out using blood. The receptors were gathered from a man aged 18 to 30 in good health.

V is TRBV12-3 or TRBV12-4 and J is TRBJ2-7; maybe TRBD1 (7 bases). Trimming cost V 11 bases and J 7 bases, with 24 bases left between them. The CDR3 is 14 residues long. CDR3 protein: CASQGGQNYNEQYF. CDR3 nucleotide sequence: TGTGCCTCCCAGGGGGGACAGAACTACAATGAGCAGTACTTC.

This clonotype was found many times. V and J are TRBV9 and TRBJ2-1, with 11 positions matching TRBD1. The CDR3 consists of 15 residues. J was trimmed by 9 bases and V by 4 bases; bases with no gene match: 9. The germline V gene has CDR1 SGDLS and CDR2 YYNGEE. DNA for the CDR3: TGTGCCAGCAGCCCATGGACAGGGGGCTCCGGTGAGCAGTTCTTC. Encoded protein: CASSPWTGGSGEQFF.

Only a few counts were recorded for this clonotype. The chain employs TRBV13 and TRBJ2-5, with D possibly TRBD2 on 5 matching bases. From germline, CDR1 is PRHDT and CDR2 FYEKMQ (reference sequence). Trimming left V 2 bases short and J 5 bases short, with 18 bases between. The CDR3 spans 16 residues. The CDR3 region is CASSLKLEAVEETQYF. The CDR3 DNA reads TGTGCCAGCAGCTTAAAACTAGAGGCGGTGGAGGAGACCCAGTACTTC. Drawing the rest from reference TRBV13 and TRBJ2-5, the complete variable domain is AAGVIQSPRHLIKEKRETATLKCYPIPRHDTVYWYQQGPGQDPQFLISFYEKMQSDKGSIPDRFSAQQFSDYHSELNMSSLELGDSALYFCASSLKLEAVEETQYFGPGTRLLVL.

This chain connects TRBV7-2 to TRBJ2-1; D perhaps matches TRBD2 (6 bases). The J call could be wrong; TRBJ2-7 is a better fit for the DNA end. Germline CDR1 and CDR2: SGHTA and FQGNSA. The CDR3 sequence is 15 residues long. The CDR3 loop reads CASSFYGGEYNEQYF. DNA for the CDR3: TGTGCCAGCAGCTTTTACGGCGGGGAGTACAATGAGCAGTACTTC.

This clonotype came up many times. The chain joins TRBV6-5 to TRBJ2-7; 9 bases map to TRBD1. The CDR3 sequence is 16 residues long. Germline-derived CDR1 and CDR2 are MNHEY and SVGAGI. Trimming took 0 bases from V and 4 from J; bases not matched to a gene: 7. CDR3 nucleotide sequence: TGTGCCAGCAGTTACTCGTCCTTGGGACAGGGATACGAGCAGTACTTC. This encodes CASSYSSLGQGYEQYF.

This clonotype has only a few counts. The CDR3 sequence: CASSQELTASSYEQYF. CDR3 nucleotides: TGTGCCAGCAGCCAAGAGCTCACTGCGAGTTCCTACGAGCAGTACTTC. J is TRBJ2-7 and V is TRBV4-2; D gene ambiguous. The CDR3 is made up of 16 amino acids. Per the germline V gene, CDR1 is LGHNA and CDR2 is YNFKEQ. Trimming pared 0 bases from V and 1 base from J, leaving 13 bases between.

The rearrangement joins TRBV6-2 or TRBV6-3 to TRBJ2-4; possibly TRBD2 for D (6 bases). The tail of the sequence fits TRBJ2-5 better, so the J call may be wrong. Germline V gives CDR1 MNHEY, CDR2 SVGEGT. The CDR3 has 14 residues. The CDR3 spells CATTRNAGRETQYF. CDR3 DNA: TGTGCCACCACAAGGAATGCGGGGCGAGAGACCCAGTACTTC.

The sample holds a few counts of this clonotype. The chain is built from TRBV29-1 and TRBJ1-1; 8 bases line up with TRBD1. From germline, CDR1 is SQVTM and CDR2 ANQGSEA. V lost 2 bases, J lost 0 bases, and 5 bases stayed unmatched. This CDR3 is built from 15 residues. In nucleotides, the CDR3 is TGCAGCGTTGAAACCGACAGGGGAGTGAACACTGAAGCTTTCTTT. Encoded protein: CSVETDRGVNTEAFF.

The V call is TRBV21-1, the J call TRBJ2-3; the D segment call TRBD2 is taken from the table without a DNA check. TRBV21-1 is marked as a pseudogene. The CDR3 spans 16 residues. CDR3 amino acids: CASSRTSGGALYTQYF. The CDR3 DNA reads TGTGCCAGCAGCCGAACTAGCGGGGGGGCCCTTTATACGCAGTATTTT.

This clonotype came up a few times. This chain connects TRBV10-3 to TRBJ2-3; the match to TRBD1 covers 10 bases. CDR1 and CDR2 (germline): ENHRY, SYGVKD. V lost 1 base to trimming and J lost 5 bases; unmatched junction nucleotides: 9. The CDR3 loop spans 17 amino acids. The CDR3 DNA reads as TGTGCCATCAGTGAGTTGGCCGAGACAGGGGGCGAAGATACGCAGTATTTT. Its translation: CAISELAETGGEDTQYF.

This clonotype has at least ten counts. V gene TRBV6-5 combines with J gene TRBJ1-2; D ambiguous. V was pared by 8 bases and J by 1 base, with 8 bases between. Germline V gene data show CDR1 as MNHEY and CDR2 as SVGAGI. The CDR3 has 12 residues. CDR3 nucleotides: TGTGCCAGCTCGATTGATAACTATGGCTACACCTTC. It translates to CASSIDNYGYTF.

This chain uses TRBV3-1 with TRBJ2-1, with D perhaps TRBD2 (6 bases). This CDR3 spans 14 amino acids. CDR1 LGHDT and CDR2 YNNKEL come from the germline V gene (reference sequence). The V and J ends lost 0 bases and 9 bases respectively, with 12 bases between them. The CDR3 DNA sequence: TGTGCCAGCAGCCAAGATGGGGAGGTTGGTGAGCAGTTCTTC. Its translation is CASSQDGEVGEQFF.

The rearrangement links TRBV6-1 to TRBJ2-5; D may be TRBD1 (5 bases). Looked up from germline, CDR1 is MNHNS and CDR2 is SASEGT. The CDR3 has 15 residues. With 5 bases removed from V and 2 bases from J, the gap between germline ends came to 15 bases. The CDR3 spells CASSPGWIGQETQYF. CDR3 DNA: TGTGCCAGCAGTCCAGGGTGGATCGGGCAAGAGACCCAGTACTTC.

In this sample, this clonotype turned up a few times. This chain links TRBV2 with TRBJ2-1, with TRBD1 as a possible D gene (6 bases). Germline loops: CDR1 SNHLY, CDR2 FYNNEI. The CDR3 contains 11 residues. The germline V and J ends were trimmed by 7 bases and 9 bases, with 10 bases remaining between them. The CDR3 DNA sequence: TGTGCCAGCATCACAGGGACTGAGCAGTTCTTC. Protein product: CASITGTEQFF. Variable domain in full (rest from reference TRBV2 and TRBJ2-1): EPEVTQTPSHQVTQMGQEVILRCVPISNHLYFYWYRQILGQKVEFLVSFYNNEISEKSEIFDDQFSVERPDGSNFTLKIRSTKLEDSAMYFCASITGTEQFFGPGTRLTVL.

This clonotype showed up just a few times. The chain recombines TRBV28 with TRBJ1-2, with D unresolved. CDR3 length: 16 amino acids. V lost 5 bases and J lost 2, with 18 bases in between. The V gene's germline CDR1 is MDHEN and CDR2 SYDVKM. CDR3 nucleotide sequence: TGTGCCAGCAGTACCTCAACCTTAGGGAGCAACTATGGCTACACCTTC. Translated, it gives CASSTSTLGSNYGYTF.

This clonotype was recorded a few times. The gene calls are TRBV20-1 and TRBJ1-4; D is possibly TRBD1 (5 bases). The CDR3 has 13 residues. V was trimmed by 5 bases and J by 2 bases, leaving 9 bases between them. Germline CDR1 reads DFQATT; CDR2 reads SNEGSKA (reference sequence). DNA of the CDR3: TGCAGTGCTGAGCAGGGTACTAATGAAAAACTGTTTTTT. Residues: CSAEQGTNEKLFF.